Given below is one TCR beta chain in context. The data derive from a study of cytomegalovirus exposure and HLA in healthy donors. Only in-frame clones appear in the TCRdb table, and some are missing; sequencing was by immunoSEQ multiplex PCR. Of 200,000 or so clones in the sample, around 80% were seen once. Germline V gene sequence: CDR1 SNHLY, CDR2 FYNNEI. The CDR3 extends over 12 amino acids. V gave up 6 bases and J gave up 9 bases, with 14 bases separating them. The sample was PBMCs. The V gene is TRBV2, the J gene TRBJ1-1; D possibly corresponds to TRBD1 (6 bases). The clonotype originates from a young woman in good health and CMV-seropositive. CDR3 residues: CASSFNREKAFF. Written as DNA, the CDR3 is TGTGCCAGCAGCTTTAACAGGGAGAAAGCTTTCTTT. The whole variable domain, filled in from reference TRBV2 and TRBJ1-1, reads EPEVTQTPSHQVTQMGQEVILRCVPISNHLYFYWYRQILGQKVEFLVSFYNNEISEKSEIFDDQFSVERPDGSNFTLKIRSTKLEDSAMYFCASSFNREKAFFGQGTRLTVV.